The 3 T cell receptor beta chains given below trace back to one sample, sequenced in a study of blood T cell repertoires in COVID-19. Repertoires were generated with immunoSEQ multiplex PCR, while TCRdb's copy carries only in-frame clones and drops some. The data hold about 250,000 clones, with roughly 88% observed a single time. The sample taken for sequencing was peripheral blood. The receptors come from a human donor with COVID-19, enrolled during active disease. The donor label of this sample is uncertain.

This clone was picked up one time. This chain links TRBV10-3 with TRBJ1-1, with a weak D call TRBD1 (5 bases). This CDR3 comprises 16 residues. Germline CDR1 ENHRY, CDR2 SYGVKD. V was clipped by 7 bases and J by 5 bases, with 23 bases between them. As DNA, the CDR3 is TGTGCCATCAAATCCGCTTCGGGACTTAGGGGAACTGAAGCTTTCTTT. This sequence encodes CAIKSASGLRGTEAFF.

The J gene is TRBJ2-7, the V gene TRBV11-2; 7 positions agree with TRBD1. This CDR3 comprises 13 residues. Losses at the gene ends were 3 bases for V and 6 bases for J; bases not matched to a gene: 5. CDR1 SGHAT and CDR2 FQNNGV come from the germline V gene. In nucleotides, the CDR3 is TGTGCCAGCAGCTTTATACAGGGGTCCGAGCAGTACTTC. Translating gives CASSFIQGSEQYF.

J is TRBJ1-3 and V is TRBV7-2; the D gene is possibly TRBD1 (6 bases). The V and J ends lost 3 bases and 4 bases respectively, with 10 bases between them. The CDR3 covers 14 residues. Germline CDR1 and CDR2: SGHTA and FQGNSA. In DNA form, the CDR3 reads TGTGCCAGCAGCTTGACAGGTTTCGGAAACACCATATATTTT. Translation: CASSLTGFGNTIYF.